These 17 T cell receptor beta chains were all obtained from the same sample, sequenced in a study of identical twins. MiXCR, applied by TCRdb to the 5' RACE reads, yields one record per CDR3 protein. The repertoire holds hundreds of thousands of distinct CDR3 sequences, 6.1% seen once, with around 2% in the top ten. Sequenced input: naive T cells sorted from blood. The receptors come from a man between 18 and 35 years old in good health.

This clonotype has more than one count but fewer than ten. The CDR3 here is CASSPGGGTYEQYV. The DNA for the CDR3 is TGTGCCAGCAGCCCTGGGGGAGGGACCTACGAGCAGTACGTC. The chain uses TRBV7-6 and TRBJ2-7; TRBD2 agrees at 7 bases. V trimming: 5 bases; J trimming: 2 bases; junction bases outside the gene matches: 6. Per the germline V gene, CDR1 is SGHVS and CDR2 is FNYEAQ. There are 14 residues in the CDR3.

V usage is TRBV25-1 and J usage is TRBJ1-1; tentative D call: TRBD1 (5 bases). Germline lookup yields CDR1 MGHDK and CDR2 SYGVNS. The CDR3 sequence is 16 residues long. V was trimmed by 4 bases and J by 3 bases, leaving 18 bases between them. CDR3 sequence: CASSVRRGSSDTEAFF. CDR3 nucleotide sequence: TGTGCCAGCAGTGTGAGGAGGGGCTCGTCGGACACTGAAGCTTTCTTT. Filled out from reference TRBV25-1 and TRBJ1-1, the complete variable domain reads EADIYQTPRYLVIGTGKKITLECSQTMGHDKMYWYQQDPGMELHLIHYSYGVNSTEKGDLSSESTVSRIRTEHFPLTLESARPSHTSQYLCASSVRRGSSDTEAFFGQGTRLTVV.

This clonotype has at least ten counts. V gene TRBV7-8 combines with J gene TRBJ2-7; TRBD2 might be the D (6 bases). The germline V gene has CDR1 SGHVS and CDR2 FQNEAQ. Trimming stripped 4 bases from V and 3 bases from J, with 10 bases between. The CDR3 is 13 residues long. Here the CDR3 DNA reads TGTGCCAGCAGCTCGGGAGAAGTCTACGAGCAGTACTTC. Translating gives CASSSGEVYEQYF.

The chain couples TRBV30 to TRBJ2-1, with 8 bases fitting TRBD2. V trimming: 1 base; J trimming: 2 bases; junction bases outside the gene matches: 4. The V gene's germline CDR1 is GTSNPN and CDR2 SVGIG (reference sequence). The CDR3 extends over 15 amino acids. The DNA for the CDR3 is TGTGCCTGGAGTGGCGGGAGGAGGACCTACAATGAGCAGTTCTTC. Its translation is CAWSGGRRTYNEQFF.

The table lists this clonotype with many counts. V usage is TRBV12-3 or TRBV12-4 and J usage is TRBJ2-1; D gene uncertain. There are 11 residues in the CDR3. V dropped 4 bases and J dropped 7 bases, with 5 bases sitting between them. The CDR3 is CASSSENEQFF. For the CDR3, the DNA is TGTGCCAGCAGTTCTGAGAATGAGCAGTTCTTC.

This clonotype was counted only a few times. The chain carries TRBV12-3 or TRBV12-4 and TRBJ2-2; 9 nucleotides line up with TRBD1. The CDR3 length is 15 residues. Trimming at V came to 0 bases and at J to 6 bases, leaving 2 bases not matched to a gene. The CDR3 coding sequence is TGTGCCAGCAGTTTAGCGGGACAGGGATCCGGGGAGCTGTTTTTT. This encodes CASSLAGQGSGELFF.

At least ten counts were recorded for this clonotype. The chain uses TRBV20-1 and TRBJ2-4, with D perhaps TRBD1 (6 bases). The CDR3 consists of 14 residues. V lost 5 bases and J 0 bases, leaving 11 bases between the germline ends. Per the germline V gene, CDR1 is DFQATT and CDR2 is SNEGSKA (reference sequence). CDR3 nucleotides: TGCAGTGCTGCAGGACAGTTAGCCAAAAACATTCAGTACTTC. Residues: CSAAGQLAKNIQYF.

This clonotype was seen at least ten times. The chain employs TRBV12-3 or TRBV12-4 and TRBJ2-6; 7 positions agree with TRBD2. The CDR3 consists of 16 residues. Trimming cost V 5 bases and J 2 bases; bases outside gene matches: 6. The CDR3 sequence: CASSPPGLAGANVLTF. The DNA of the CDR3 is TGTGCCAGCAGTCCCCCCGGACTAGCTGGGGCCAACGTCCTGACTTTC.

This clonotype was counted ten times or more. The V call is TRBV12-3 or TRBV12-4, the J call TRBJ2-5; 7 nucleotides agree with TRBD2. This CDR3 has 15 residues. Trimming took 2 bases from V and 5 from J; bases not matched to a gene: 8. CDR3 residues: CASSLIAGLSETQYF. Here the CDR3 DNA reads TGTGCCAGCAGTTTAATAGCGGGCTTAAGTGAGACCCAGTACTTC.

At least ten counts were recorded for this clonotype. The chain employs TRBV20-1 and TRBJ2-5; perhaps TRBD2 as D (5 bases). V was pared by 1 base and J by 1 base, with 7 bases between. Germline V gene lookup returns CDR1 DFQATT and CDR2 SNEGSKA (reference sequence). The CDR3 has 13 residues. CDR3 loop: CSARADFQETQYF. CDR3 bases: TGCAGTGCTAGAGCGGACTTCCAAGAGACCCAGTACTTC.

This clonotype was recorded a few times. The J gene is TRBJ2-3, the V gene TRBV30; 12 nucleotides line up with TRBD2. With V trimmed by 4 bases and J by 7 bases, 9 bases remained unmatched. This CDR3 spans 15 amino acids. Germline loops: CDR1 GTSNPN, CDR2 SVGIG (reference sequence). The CDR3 sequence: CAWIHRLAGVYTQYF. As DNA, the CDR3 is TGTGCCTGGATCCATCGACTAGCGGGAGTTTATACGCAGTATTTT.

This chain joins TRBV9 and TRBJ2-1, with 8 bases identical to TRBD2. The length of the CDR3 is 17 residues. Germline V CDR1 and CDR2: SGDLS, YYNGEE. The V gene end was trimmed by 4 bases and the J gene end by 6 bases; junction bases not matched to a gene: 15. CDR3 loop: CASSIEGSGLGGNEQFF. In DNA form, the CDR3 reads TGTGCCAGCAGCATAGAAGGTTCGGGACTAGGAGGCAATGAGCAGTTCTTC. Full variable domain (missing parts from reference TRBV9 and TRBJ2-1): DSGVTQTPKHLITATGQRVTLRCSPRSGDLSVYWYQQSLDQGLQFLIQYYNGEERAKGNILERFSAQQFPDLHSELNLSSLELGDSALYFCASSIEGSGLGGNEQFFGPGTRLTVL.

This clonotype was seen only a few times. The V and J genes are TRBV30 and TRBJ2-3, with TRBD2 matching 12 bases. The CDR3 contains 16 residues. J gave up 0 bases and V 3 bases, and 4 bases lay outside the gene matches. The germline V gene has CDR1 GTSNPN and CDR2 SVGIG (reference sequence). DNA of the CDR3: TGTGCCTGGAGCCCGGGACTAGCGGGTAGCACAGATACGCAGTATTTT. Translation: CAWSPGLAGSTDTQYF.

The chain carries TRBV7-2 and TRBJ2-7; unclear D gene. Germline V gene lookup returns CDR1 SGHTA and CDR2 FQGNSA. Trimming left V 3 bases short and J 2 bases short, with 14 bases between. The length of the CDR3 is 15 residues. This chain's CDR3 is CASSFITDPAYEQYF. CDR3 DNA sequence: TGTGCCAGCAGCTTCATTACTGATCCTGCCTACGAGCAGTACTTC.

Only a few counts were recorded for this clonotype. CDR3 residues: CASSYKIGAAYTGELFF. In DNA form, the CDR3 reads TGTGCCAGCAGTTACAAGATTGGGGCAGCCTACACCGGGGAGCTGTTTTTT. The rearrangement uses TRBV14 and TRBJ2-2; tentatively, D is TRBD1 (5 bases). Germline V lookup: CDR1 SGHDN, CDR2 FVKESK. The CDR3 loop spans 17 amino acids. Deletions cut 6 bases from V and 3 bases from J, with 20 bases between.

This clonotype was counted between two and nine times. The chain uses TRBV19 and TRBJ2-5; a weak D match, TRBD1 (6 bases). This CDR3 is 16 amino acids long. Germline CDR1 is LNHDA and CDR2 is SQIVND (reference sequence). The V end was cut by 3 bases, the J end by 5 bases, with 19 bases between. The chain's CDR3 is CASSIPTGAGDETQYF. Written as DNA, the CDR3 is TGTGCCAGTAGTATCCCAACGGGCGCAGGGGACGAGACCCAGTACTTC.

This clonotype was counted at least ten times. The chain joins TRBV5-5 to TRBJ1-4; 9 nucleotides match TRBD1. CDR1 is SGHKS, CDR2 YYEKEE, per germline (reference sequence). Trimming at V came to 2 bases and at J to 8 bases, leaving 13 bases not matched to a gene. The CDR3 totals 17 residues. The CDR3 loop is CASSLEQGARRVEKLFF. The CDR3 nucleotides read TGTGCCAGCAGCTTAGAACAGGGGGCGCGGCGGGTGGAAAAACTGTTTTTT.